There are many counts of the clone carrying this T cell receptor (beta chain). Its antigen remains unknown. Trimming took off 1 base at V and 3 bases at J, with 13 bases between the two ends. CDR3 length: 15 residues. In germline, CDR1 is SGHRS, CDR2 YFSETQ. Patients were excluded for uncontrolled infection, other autoimmune disease, pregnancy or lactation. PBMCs were derived from roughly 10 ml fresh peripheral blood. This entry comes from a study of T cells in Graves' hyperthyroidism and ophthalmopathy. Overall study results and limits: Ophthalmopathy was predicted by the model a median of roughly 6.6 months ahead of onset. Blood samples included most of the expanded thyroid clonotypes exceeding 0.001.

Amplified TCR beta CDR3 regions came from RNA transcripts. A set of HTBI primers served as the primers for a first-round RT-PCR of the TCR CDR3. Using its own MiXCR run on the multiplex PCR reads, TCRdb lists one record per CDR3 protein. This repertoire shows 640,000 or so distinct CDR3 sequences, about 14% found once; its top ten account for approximately 4.2%. This clonotype originated in a woman aged 40 to 50 with Graves' ophthalmopathy. The specimen was blood. J is TRBJ2-5 and V is TRBV5-1, with D unclear. This chain's CDR3 is CASSLLSAQKETQYF. The CDR3 region has the DNA TGCGCCAGCAGCTTGCTGTCAGCCCAAAAAGAGACCCAGTACTTC.